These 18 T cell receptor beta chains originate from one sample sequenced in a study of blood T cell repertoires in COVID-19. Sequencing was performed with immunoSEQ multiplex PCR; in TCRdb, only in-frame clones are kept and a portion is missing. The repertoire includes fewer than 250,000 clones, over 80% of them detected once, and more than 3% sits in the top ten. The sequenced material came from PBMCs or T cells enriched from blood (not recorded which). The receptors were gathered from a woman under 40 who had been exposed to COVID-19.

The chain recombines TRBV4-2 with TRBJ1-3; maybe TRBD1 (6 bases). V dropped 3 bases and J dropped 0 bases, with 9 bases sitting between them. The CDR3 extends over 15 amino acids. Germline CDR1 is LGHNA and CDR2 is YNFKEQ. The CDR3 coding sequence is TGTGCCAGCAGCCAGCCGACAGGCTCTGGAAACACCATATATTTT. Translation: CASSQPTGSGNTIYF.

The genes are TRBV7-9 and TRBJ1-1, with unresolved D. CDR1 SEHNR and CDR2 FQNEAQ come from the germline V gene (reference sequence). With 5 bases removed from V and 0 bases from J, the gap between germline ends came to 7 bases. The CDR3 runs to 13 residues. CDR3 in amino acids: CASSPTVNTEAFF. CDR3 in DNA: TGTGCCAGCAGCCCCACAGTGAACACTGAAGCTTTCTTT.

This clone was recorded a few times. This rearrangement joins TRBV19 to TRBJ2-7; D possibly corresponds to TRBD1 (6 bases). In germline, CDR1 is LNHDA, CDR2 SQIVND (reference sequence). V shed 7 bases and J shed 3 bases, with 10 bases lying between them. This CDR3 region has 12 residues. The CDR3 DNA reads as TGTGCCAGTACTGGCAGGGGCTACGAGCAGTACTTC. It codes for CASTGRGYEQYF.

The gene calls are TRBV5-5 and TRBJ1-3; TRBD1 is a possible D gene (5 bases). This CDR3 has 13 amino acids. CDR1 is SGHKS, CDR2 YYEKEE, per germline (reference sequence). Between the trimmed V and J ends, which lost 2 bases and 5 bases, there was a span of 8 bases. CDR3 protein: CASSLGDRNTIYF. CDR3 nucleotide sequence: TGTGCCAGCAGCTTAGGGGATAGAAACACCATATATTTT.

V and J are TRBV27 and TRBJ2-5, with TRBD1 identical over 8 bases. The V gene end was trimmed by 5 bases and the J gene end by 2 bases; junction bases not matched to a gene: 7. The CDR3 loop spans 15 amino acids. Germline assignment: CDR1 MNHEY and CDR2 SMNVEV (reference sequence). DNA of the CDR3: TGTGCCAGCAGTCCCTGGACAGGGAGGCAAGAGACCCAGTACTTC. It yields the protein CASSPWTGRQETQYF.

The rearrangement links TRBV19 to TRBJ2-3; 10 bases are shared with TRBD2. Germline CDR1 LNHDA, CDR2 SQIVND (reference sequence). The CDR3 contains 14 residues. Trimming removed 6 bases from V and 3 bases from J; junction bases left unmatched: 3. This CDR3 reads CASSPGLATDTQYF. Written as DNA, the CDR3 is TGTGCCAGTAGCCCGGGACTAGCGACAGATACGCAGTATTTT.

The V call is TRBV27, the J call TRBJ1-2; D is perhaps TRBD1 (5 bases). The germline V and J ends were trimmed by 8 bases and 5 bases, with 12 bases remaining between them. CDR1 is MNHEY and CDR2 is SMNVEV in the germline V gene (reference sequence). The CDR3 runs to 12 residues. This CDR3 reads CASSTQGYGYTF. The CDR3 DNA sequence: TGTGCCAGCTCAACGCAGGGATATGGCTACACCTTC.

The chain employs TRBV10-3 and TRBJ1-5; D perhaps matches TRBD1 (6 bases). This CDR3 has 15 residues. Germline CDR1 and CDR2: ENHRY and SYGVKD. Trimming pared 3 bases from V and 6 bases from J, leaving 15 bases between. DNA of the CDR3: TGTGCCATCAGTGAATGGGGGGGCGACGGTCAGCCCCAGCATTTT. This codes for CAISEWGGDGQPQHF.

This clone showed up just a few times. The DNA for the CDR3 is TGTGCCAGCAGCTCTGGGGAAGGGGGCAGGGAAAAACTGTTTTTT. Its protein is CASSSGEGGREKLFF. This sequence joins TRBV9 and TRBJ1-4; 7 nucleotides align to TRBD1. Per the germline V gene, CDR1 is SGDLS and CDR2 is YYNGEE. The CDR3 is made up of 15 amino acids. The V gene end was trimmed by 4 bases and the J gene end by 8 bases; junction bases not matched to a gene: 11.

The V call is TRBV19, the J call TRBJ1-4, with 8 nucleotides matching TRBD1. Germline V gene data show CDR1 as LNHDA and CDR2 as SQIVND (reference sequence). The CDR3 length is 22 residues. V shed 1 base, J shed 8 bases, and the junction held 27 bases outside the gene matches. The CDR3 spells CASSIVRHIDRGGMERFEKLFF. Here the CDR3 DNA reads TGTGCCAGTAGTATAGTTCGGCATATCGACAGGGGCGGAATGGAGAGATTCGAAAAACTGTTTTTT.

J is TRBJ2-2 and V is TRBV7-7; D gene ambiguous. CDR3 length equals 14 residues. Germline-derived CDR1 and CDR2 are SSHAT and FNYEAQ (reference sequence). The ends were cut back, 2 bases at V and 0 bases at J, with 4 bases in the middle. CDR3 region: CASSLYTNTGELFF. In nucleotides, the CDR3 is TGTGCCAGCAGCTTATACACGAACACCGGGGAGCTGTTTTTT.

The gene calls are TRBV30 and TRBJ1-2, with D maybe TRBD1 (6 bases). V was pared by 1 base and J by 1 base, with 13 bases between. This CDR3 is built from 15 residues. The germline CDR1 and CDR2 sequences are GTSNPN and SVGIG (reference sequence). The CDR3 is CAWSEGGTYNYGYTF. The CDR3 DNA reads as TGTGCCTGGAGTGAAGGGGGTACTTATAACTATGGCTACACCTTC.

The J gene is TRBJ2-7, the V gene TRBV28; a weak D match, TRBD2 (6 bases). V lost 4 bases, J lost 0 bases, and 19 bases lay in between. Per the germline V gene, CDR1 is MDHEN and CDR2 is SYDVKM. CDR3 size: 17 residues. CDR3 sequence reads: CASSSPPGSGSSYEQYF. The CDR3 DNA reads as TGTGCCAGCAGTTCCCCACCGGGTAGCGGAAGCTCCTACGAGCAGTACTTC.

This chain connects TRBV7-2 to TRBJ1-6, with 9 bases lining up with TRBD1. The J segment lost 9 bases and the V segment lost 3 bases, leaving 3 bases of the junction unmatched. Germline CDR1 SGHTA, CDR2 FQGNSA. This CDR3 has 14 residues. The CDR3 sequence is CASSFRDRVSPLHF. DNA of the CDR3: TGTGCCAGCAGCTTCCGGGACAGGGTTTCACCCCTCCACTTT.

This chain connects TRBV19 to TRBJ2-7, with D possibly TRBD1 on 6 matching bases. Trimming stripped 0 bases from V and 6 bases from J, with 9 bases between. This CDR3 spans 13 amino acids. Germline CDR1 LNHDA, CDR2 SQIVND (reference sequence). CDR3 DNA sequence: TGTGCCAGTAGTATAGATGGGGGCTTCGAGCAGTACTTC. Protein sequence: CASSIDGGFEQYF. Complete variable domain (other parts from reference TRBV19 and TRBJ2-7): DGGITQSPKYLFRKEGQNVTLSCEQNLNHDAMYWYRQDPGQGLRLIYYSQIVNDFQKGDIAEGYSVSREKKESFPLTVTSAQKNPTAFYLCASSIDGGFEQYFGPGTRLTVT.

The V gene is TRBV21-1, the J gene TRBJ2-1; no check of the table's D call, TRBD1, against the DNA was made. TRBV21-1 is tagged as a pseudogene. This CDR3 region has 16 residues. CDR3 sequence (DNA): TGTGCCAGCAGCTCAGCGGGACAGGGGTCGTCGGATGAGCAGTTCTTC. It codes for CASSSAGQGSSDEQFF.

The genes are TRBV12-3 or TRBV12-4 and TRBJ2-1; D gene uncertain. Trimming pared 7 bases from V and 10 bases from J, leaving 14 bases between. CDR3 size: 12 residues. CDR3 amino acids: CASTQSPQEQFF. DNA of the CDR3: TGTGCCAGCACCCAATCCCCACAGGAGCAGTTCTTC.

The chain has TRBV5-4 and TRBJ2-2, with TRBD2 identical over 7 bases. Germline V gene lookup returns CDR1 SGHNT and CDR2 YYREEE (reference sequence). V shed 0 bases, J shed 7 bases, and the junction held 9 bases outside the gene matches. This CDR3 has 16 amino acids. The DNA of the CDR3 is TGTGCCAGCAGCTTGGTCGGGCGGGAGAGAAGCGGGGAGCTGTTTTTT. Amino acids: CASSLVGRERSGELFF.